These T cell receptor beta chains were read from a single sample in a study of CD8 T cells in Susac syndrome. From the immunoSEQ multiplex PCR reads, TCRdb called clonotypes with MiXCR, one entry per CDR3 protein. The table lists 95,000 to 150,000 distinct CDR3 sequences, around 94% of them singletons. The source material was CD8+ T cells from PBMCs. Receptors were obtained from a human donor with Susac syndrome. The CDR3 runs from the conserved cysteine through the conserved F or W. The order of the fields is clone size, D gene, J gene, V gene, CDR3 DNA, CDR3 protein. A D gene is named only where the DNA matches it firmly. A row's size may be missing; if present it is once, few, many or a size class.

>.|TRBD2|TRBJ2-3|TRBV3-1
TGTGCCAGCAGTTTAGCGGGAGCCCCAGATACGCAGTATTTT
CASSLAGAPDTQYF
>.|.|TRBJ1-1|TRBV12-3/TRBV12-4
TGTGCCAGCAGGGTGGGGGGTAGAGCTTTCTTT
CASRVGGRAFF
>.|.|TRBJ2-1|TRBV25-1
TGTGCCAGCAGTGACCCTTCCCAGGTCTACAATGAGCAGTTCTTC
CASSDPSQVYNEQFF
>.|.|TRBJ2-7|TRBV5-6
TGTGCCAGCAGCTTGGCGTCGAGAACCTACGAGCAGTACTTC
CASSLASRTYEQYF
>.|.|TRBJ1-1|TRBV25-1
TGTGCCAGCAGTCAAAACACTGAAGCTTTCTTT
CASSQNTEAFF
>.|TRBD2|TRBJ2-1|TRBV27
TGTGCCAGCAGTCCCCTGCGGGAGTTAGATAATGAGCAGTTCTTC
CASSPLRELDNEQFF
>once|.|TRBJ1-1|TRBV2
TGTGCCAGCAGTGCGGGACATCTTAGCACTGAAGCTTTCTTT
CASSAGHLSTEAFF
>.|TRBD2|TRBJ2-2|TRBV11-2
TGTGCCAGCAGCTTAGGCCGGGTACTAGCGGGAGATCACACCGGGGAGCTGTTTTTT
CASSLGRVLAGDHTGELFF
>few|.|TRBJ1-5|TRBV6-1
TGTGCCAGCAGTTCGAACAATCAGCCCCAGCATTTT
CASSSNNQPQHF
>.|TRBD2|TRBJ2-3|TRBV4-1
TGCGCCAGCAGCCAAGACTATCTAGCGGGGAAAACAGATACGCAGTATTTT
CASSQDYLAGKTDTQYF
>once|TRBD1|TRBJ1-2|TRBV11-2
TGTGCCAGCAGCCTCGGGACAGGGGGCTATGGCTACACCTTC
CASSLGTGGYGYTF
>.|.|TRBJ2-2|TRBV9
TGTGCCAGCAGCGGGGGGGAGGATGGCGGGGAGCTGTTTTTT
CASSGGEDGGELFF
>.|TRBD1|TRBJ2-6|TRBV4-3
TGCGCCAGCAGCCAGGGGACAGGACGCTCTGGGGCCAACGTCCTGACTTTC
CASSQGTGRSGANVLTF
>.|TRBD2|TRBJ2-1|TRBV27
TGTGCCAGCAGTCATGGGACTAGCGGGATTGAGCAGTTCTTC
CASSHGTSGIEQFF
>.|TRBD2|TRBJ2-1|TRBV7-8
TGTGCCAGCAGCCTGACTAGCGGGGGGTGGTATGAGCAGTTCTTC
CASSLTSGGWYEQFF
>.|.|TRBJ1-2|TRBV29-1
TGCAGCGTCCGGGACACCTATGGCTACACCTTC
CSVRDTYGYTF
>.|TRBD2|TRBJ2-1|TRBV7-9
TGTGCCAGCAGCTCGGGACTAGCGGAAAGCTCCTACAATGAGCAGTTCTTC
CASSSGLAESSYNEQFF
>.|TRBD1|TRBJ2-7|TRBV27
TGTGCCAGCAGTTTAATAGGACAGGGGACCTACGAGCAGTACTTC
CASSLIGQGTYEQYF
>.|TRBD1|TRBJ1-2|TRBV28
TGTGCCAGCAGTTTATTCTTCACAGACAGGGAATATGGCTACACCTTC
CASSLFFTDREYGYTF
>.|.|TRBJ1-5|TRBV30
TGTGCCTGGAGTAAAGGGGTTAGCAATCAGCCCCAGCATTTT
CAWSKGVSNQPQHF
>.|.|TRBJ2-1|TRBV9
TGTGCCAGCAGCGTAGGTGGGGTATACTACAATGAGCAGTTCTTC
CASSVGGVYYNEQFF
>.|TRBD1|TRBJ1-5|TRBV9
TGTGCCAGCAGCAATACAGGGGACAATCAGCCCCAGCATTTT
CASSNTGDNQPQHF
>.|TRBD2|TRBJ2-3|TRBV5-1
TGCGCCAGCAGCTTTCGAGGGAGGGCCCTCCCAGATACGCAGTATTTT
CASSFRGRALPDTQYF
>.|.|TRBJ1-5|TRBV21-1
TGTGCCAGCAGGGGCCCAGGGGAGAGGGCCGACGGTCAGCCCCAGCATTTT
CASRGPGERADGQPQHF
>.|TRBD2|TRBJ2-7|TRBV7-6
TGTGCCAGCAGCCCCGGGACTAGCGGTACCTACGAGCAGTACTTC
CASSPGTSGTYEQYF
>.|.|TRBJ2-1|TRBV27
TGTGCCAGCAGTTTAGGGCCGGTTGGGATTTACAATGAGCAGTTCTTC
CASSLGPVGIYNEQFF
>.|.|TRBJ1-1|TRBV27
TGTGCCAGCAGTTTAACAGCGAACACTGAAGCTTTCTTT
CASSLTANTEAFF
>.|.|TRBJ1-1|TRBV30
TGTGCCTGGAGTCGTAACAGTAAAGGGACTGAAGCTTTCTTT
CAWSRNSKGTEAFF